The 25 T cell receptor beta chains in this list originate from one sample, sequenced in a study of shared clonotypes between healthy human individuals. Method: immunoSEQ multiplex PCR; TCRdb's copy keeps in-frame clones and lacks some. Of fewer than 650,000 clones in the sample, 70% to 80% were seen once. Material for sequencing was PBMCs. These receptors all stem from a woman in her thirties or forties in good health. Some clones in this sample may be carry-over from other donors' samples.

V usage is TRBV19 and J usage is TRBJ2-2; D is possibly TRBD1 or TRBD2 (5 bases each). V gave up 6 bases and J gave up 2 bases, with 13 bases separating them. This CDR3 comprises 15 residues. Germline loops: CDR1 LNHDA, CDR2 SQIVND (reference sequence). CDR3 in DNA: TGTGCCAGTAGGGGGTCTGGGGGAAACACCGGGGAGCTGTTTTTT. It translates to CASRGSGGNTGELFF.

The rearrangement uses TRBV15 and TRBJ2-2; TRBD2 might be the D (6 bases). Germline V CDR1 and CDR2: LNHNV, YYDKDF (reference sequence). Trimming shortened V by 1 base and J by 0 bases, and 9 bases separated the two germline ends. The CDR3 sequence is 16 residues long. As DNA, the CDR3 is TGTGCCACCAGCAGAGTGGCGGGAACGAACACCGGGGAGCTGTTTTTT. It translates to CATSRVAGTNTGELFF.

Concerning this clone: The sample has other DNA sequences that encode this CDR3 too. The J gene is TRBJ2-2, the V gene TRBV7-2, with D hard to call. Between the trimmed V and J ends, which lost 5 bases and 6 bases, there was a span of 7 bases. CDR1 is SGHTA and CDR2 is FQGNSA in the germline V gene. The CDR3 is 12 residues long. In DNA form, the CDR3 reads TGTGCCAGCAGCCTTCGAGCCGGGGAGCTGTTTTTT. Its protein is CASSLRAGELFF.

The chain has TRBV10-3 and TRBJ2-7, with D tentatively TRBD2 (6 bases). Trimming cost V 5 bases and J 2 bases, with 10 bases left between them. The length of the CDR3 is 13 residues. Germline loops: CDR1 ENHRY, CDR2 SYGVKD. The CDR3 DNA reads TGTGCCATCAGTAGCGGGTTAACCTACGAGCAGTACTTC. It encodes CAISSGLTYEQYF.

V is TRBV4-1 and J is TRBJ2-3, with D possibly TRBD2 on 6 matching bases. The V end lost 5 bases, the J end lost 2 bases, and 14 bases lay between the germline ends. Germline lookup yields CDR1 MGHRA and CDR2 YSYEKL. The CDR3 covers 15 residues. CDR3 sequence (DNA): TGCGCCAGCAGCTCGGTGGGGGGTAACACAGATACGCAGTATTTT. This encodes CASSSVGGNTDTQYF.

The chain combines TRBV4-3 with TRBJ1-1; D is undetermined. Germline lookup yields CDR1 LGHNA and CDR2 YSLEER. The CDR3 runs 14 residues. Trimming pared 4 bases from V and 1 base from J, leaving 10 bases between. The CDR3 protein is CASSRYMENTEAFF. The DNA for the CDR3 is TGCGCCAGCAGCCGGTACATGGAGAACACTGAAGCTTTCTTT.

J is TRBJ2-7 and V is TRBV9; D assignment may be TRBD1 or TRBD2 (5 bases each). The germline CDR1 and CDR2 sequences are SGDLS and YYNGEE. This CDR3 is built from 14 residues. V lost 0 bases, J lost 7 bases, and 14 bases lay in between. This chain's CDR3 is CASSVGDPGFEQYF. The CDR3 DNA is TGTGCCAGCAGCGTAGGGGACCCAGGGTTTGAGCAGTACTTC.

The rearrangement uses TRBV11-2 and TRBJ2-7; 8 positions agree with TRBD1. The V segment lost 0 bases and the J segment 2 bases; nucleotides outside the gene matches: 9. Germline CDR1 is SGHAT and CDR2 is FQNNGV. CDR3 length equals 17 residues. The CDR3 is CASSLEQVDRAAYEQYF. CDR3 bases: TGTGCCAGCAGCTTAGAACAGGTGGACAGGGCGGCCTACGAGCAGTACTTC.

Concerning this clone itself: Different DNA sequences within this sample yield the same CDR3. CDR3 coding DNA: TGTGCCAGCAGCTTAGTTGGACAGGGGGATGAAAAACTGTTTTTT. Protein product: CASSLVGQGDEKLFF. This rearrangement joins TRBV7-9 to TRBJ1-4; 10 bases agree with TRBD1. The CDR3 totals 15 residues. With V trimmed by 1 base and J by 6 bases, 2 bases remained unmatched. Germline values: CDR1 SEHNR, CDR2 FQNEAQ (reference sequence).

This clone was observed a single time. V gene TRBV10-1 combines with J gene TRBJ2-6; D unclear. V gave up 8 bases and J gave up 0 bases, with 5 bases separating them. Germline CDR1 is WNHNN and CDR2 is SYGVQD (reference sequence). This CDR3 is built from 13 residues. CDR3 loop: CASSASGANVLTF. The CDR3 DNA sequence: TGCGCCAGCTCTGCCTCTGGGGCCAACGTCCTGACTTTC.

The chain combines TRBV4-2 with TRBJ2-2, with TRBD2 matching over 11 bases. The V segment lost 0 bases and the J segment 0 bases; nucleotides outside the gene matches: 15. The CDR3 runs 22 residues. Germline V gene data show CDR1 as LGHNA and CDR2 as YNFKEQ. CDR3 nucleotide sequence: TGTGCCAGCAGCCAAGATGTGGGAGGGCTAGCGGGAGGTTTCGCGAACACCGGGGAGCTGTTTTTT. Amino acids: CASSQDVGGLAGGFANTGELFF.

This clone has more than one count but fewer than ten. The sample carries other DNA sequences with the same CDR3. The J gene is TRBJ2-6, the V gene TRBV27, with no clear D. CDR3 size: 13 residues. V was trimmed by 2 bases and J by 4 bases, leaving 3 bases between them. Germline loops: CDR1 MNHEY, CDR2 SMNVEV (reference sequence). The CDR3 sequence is CASSLAGANVLTF. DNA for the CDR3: TGTGCCAGCAGTTTAGCGGGGGCCAACGTCCTGACTTTC.

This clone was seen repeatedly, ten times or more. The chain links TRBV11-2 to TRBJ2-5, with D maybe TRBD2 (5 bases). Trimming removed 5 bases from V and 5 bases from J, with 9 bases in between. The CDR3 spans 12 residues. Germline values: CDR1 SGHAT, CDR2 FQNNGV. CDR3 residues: CASSPPGETQYF. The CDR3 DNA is TGTGCCAGCAGCCCGCCGGGGGAGACCCAGTACTTC.

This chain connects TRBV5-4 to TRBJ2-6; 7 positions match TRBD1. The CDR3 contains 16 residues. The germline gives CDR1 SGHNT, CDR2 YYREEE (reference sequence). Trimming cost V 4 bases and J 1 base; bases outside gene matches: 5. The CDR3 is CASSRQGTSGANVLTF. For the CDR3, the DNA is TGTGCCAGCAGCCGACAGGGAACGTCTGGGGCCAACGTCCTGACTTTC.

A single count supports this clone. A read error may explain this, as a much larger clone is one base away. The CDR3 protein is CAWRDSDSHTEELFF. The CDR3 DNA reads as TGTGCCTGGAGGGATTCGGACTCCCACACCGAGGAGCTGTTTTTT. This chain links TRBV30 with TRBJ2-2, with D possibly TRBD2 on 5 matching bases. The CDR3 has 15 residues. Per germline, CDR1 GTSNPN and CDR2 SVGIG (reference sequence).

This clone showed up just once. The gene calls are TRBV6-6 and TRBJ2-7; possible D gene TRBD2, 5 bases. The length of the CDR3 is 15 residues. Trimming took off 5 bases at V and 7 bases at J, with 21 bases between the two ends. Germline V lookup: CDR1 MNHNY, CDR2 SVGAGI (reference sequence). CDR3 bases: TGTGCCAGCAGTCACCGTGAGGGTTCCGACGGGGAGCAGTACTTC. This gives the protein CASSHREGSDGEQYF.

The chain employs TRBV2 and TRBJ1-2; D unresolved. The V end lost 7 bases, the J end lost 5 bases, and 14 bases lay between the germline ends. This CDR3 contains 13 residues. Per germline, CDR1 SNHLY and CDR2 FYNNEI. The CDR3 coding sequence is TGTGCCAGCAAACCCGAGGTAGCGTATGGCTACACCTTC. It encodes CASKPEVAYGYTF.

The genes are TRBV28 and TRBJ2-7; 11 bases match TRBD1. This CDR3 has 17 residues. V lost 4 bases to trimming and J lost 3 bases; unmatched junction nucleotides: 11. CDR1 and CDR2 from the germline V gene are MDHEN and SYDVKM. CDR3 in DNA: TGTGCCAGCAGTTCGCCCCAAGGGACAGGGGGGGACTACGAGCAGTACTTC. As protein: CASSSPQGTGGDYEQYF.

In nucleotides, the CDR3 is TGTGCCAGCAGCTTAGCGTTGGTTAACTATGGCTACACCTTC. As protein: CASSLALVNYGYTF. V gene TRBV7-9 combines with J gene TRBJ1-2; D ambiguous. Trimming stripped 0 bases from V and 1 base from J, with 6 bases between. The CDR3 covers 14 residues. Germline loops: CDR1 SEHNR, CDR2 FQNEAQ (reference sequence).

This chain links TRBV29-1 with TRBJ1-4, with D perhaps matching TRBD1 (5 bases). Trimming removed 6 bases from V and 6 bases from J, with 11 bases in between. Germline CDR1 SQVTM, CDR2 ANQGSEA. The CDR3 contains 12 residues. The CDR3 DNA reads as TGCAGCGTCGACGGGGGGGATGAAAAACTGTTTTTT. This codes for CSVDGGDEKLFF.

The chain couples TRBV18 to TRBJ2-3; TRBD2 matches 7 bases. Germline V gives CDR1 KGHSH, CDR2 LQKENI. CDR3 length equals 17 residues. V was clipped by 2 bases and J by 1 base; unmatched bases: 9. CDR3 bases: TGTGCCAGCTCACCAGGTGTGGGCGGGAGAGGCACAGATACGCAGTATTTT. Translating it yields CASSPGVGGRGTDTQYF. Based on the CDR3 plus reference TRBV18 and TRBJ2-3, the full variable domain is NAGVMQNPRHLVRRRGQEARLRCSPMKGHSHVYWYRQLPEEGLKFMVYLQKENIIDESGMPKERFSAEFPKEGPSILRIQQVVRGDSAAYFCASSPGVGGRGTDTQYFGPGTRLTVL.

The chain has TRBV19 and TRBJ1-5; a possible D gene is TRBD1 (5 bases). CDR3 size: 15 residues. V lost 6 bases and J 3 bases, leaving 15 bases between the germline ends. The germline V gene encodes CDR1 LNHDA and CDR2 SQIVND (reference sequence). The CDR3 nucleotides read TGTGCCAGTAGCAGAGGGTCAGGGAACAATCAGCCCCAGCATTTT. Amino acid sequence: CASSRGSGNNQPQHF.

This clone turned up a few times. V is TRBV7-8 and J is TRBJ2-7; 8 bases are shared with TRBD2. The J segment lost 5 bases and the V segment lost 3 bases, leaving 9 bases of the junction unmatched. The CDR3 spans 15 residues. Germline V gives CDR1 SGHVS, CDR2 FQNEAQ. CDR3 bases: TGTGCCAGCAGCTTCGGTGGGACTAGGGGCCACGAGCAGTACTTC. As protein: CASSFGGTRGHEQYF.

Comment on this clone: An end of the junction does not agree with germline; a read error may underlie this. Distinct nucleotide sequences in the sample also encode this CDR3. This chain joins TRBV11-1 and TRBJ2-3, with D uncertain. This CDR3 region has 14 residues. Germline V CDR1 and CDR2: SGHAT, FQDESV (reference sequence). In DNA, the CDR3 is TGTGCCAGCAGTCTCGACGGCAGCACAGATACGCAGTACTTT. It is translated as CASSLDGSTDTQYF.

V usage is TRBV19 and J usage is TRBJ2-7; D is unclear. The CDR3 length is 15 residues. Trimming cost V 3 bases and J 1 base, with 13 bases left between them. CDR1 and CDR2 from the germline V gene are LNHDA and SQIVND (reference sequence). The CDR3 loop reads CASSIVHSASYEQYF. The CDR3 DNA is TGTGCCAGTAGTATTGTCCACAGTGCTTCCTACGAGCAGTACTTC.